The 20 T cell receptor beta chains given below trace back to one sample, sequenced in a study of blood T cells in healthy people across ages. Next came a second PCR, run for about 6 to 12 cycles, which used a sample-barcoded 5' primer along with a J-beta primer mix. TCRdb re-called the 5' RACE reads through MiXCR, storing one row per CDR3 protein. The table lists about a million distinct CDR3 sequences, more than 30% of them singletons. The sequencing input was blood. The source of these receptors is a man aged 18 to 35 in good health.

CDR3 DNA sequence: TGTGCCAGCAGCGTCGGGACAGGACGATCCACAGATACGCAGTATTTT. This sequence encodes CASSVGTGRSTDTQYF. J is TRBJ2-3 and V is TRBV9, with 8 bases identical to TRBD1. Germline-derived CDR1 and CDR2 are SGDLS and YYNGEE. The CDR3 consists of 16 residues. With 2 bases clipped from V and 2 bases from J, the junction kept 7 bases outside the gene matches.

The chain recombines TRBV4-1 with TRBJ2-2; D gene unclear. This CDR3 is 14 amino acids long. The V end lost 4 bases, the J end lost 0 bases, and 6 bases lay between the germline ends. Germline CDR1 reads MGHRA; CDR2 reads YSYEKL. This CDR3 reads CASSRPANTGELFF. In nucleotides, the CDR3 is TGCGCCAGCAGCCGACCAGCGAACACCGGGGAGCTGTTTTTT.

V usage is TRBV14 and J usage is TRBJ2-7, with D perhaps matching TRBD2 (5 bases). Germline-derived CDR1 and CDR2 are SGHDN and FVKESK. The CDR3 consists of 18 residues. Trimming removed 0 bases at V and 0 bases at J, with 18 bases between. CDR3 in amino acids: CASSQDAKGVFPSYEQYF. The CDR3 DNA follows: TGTGCCAGCAGCCAAGATGCTAAGGGAGTCTTTCCCTCCTACGAGCAGTACTTC.

The CDR3 sequence is CASSLGRGVGAFF. The CDR3 DNA is TGTGCCAGCAGTTTAGGCAGGGGCGTCGGGGCTTTCTTT. The J gene is TRBJ1-1, the V gene TRBV12-3 or TRBV12-4; possible D gene TRBD1, 6 bases. V was shortened by 1 base and J by 11 bases, with 14 bases between the two germline ends. CDR3 length equals 13 residues.

This clonotype was detected only a few times. The V gene is TRBV4-3, the J gene TRBJ1-6; no clear D gene. Germline CDR1 LGHNA, CDR2 YSLEER. The CDR3 is made up of 17 amino acids. Trimming stripped 0 bases from V and 0 bases from J, with 9 bases between. The CDR3 here is CASSQEDSSSYNSPLHF. The CDR3 DNA reads as TGCGCCAGCAGCCAAGAGGACTCCAGCTCCTATAATTCACCCCTCCACTTT.

V is TRBV6-9 and J is TRBJ2-7; 7 nucleotides agree with TRBD2. The germline CDR1 and CDR2 sequences are MNHGY and SVAAGI. The CDR3 is made up of 13 amino acids. The trim removed 9 bases at V and 3 bases at J, leaving 8 bases unmatched. This CDR3 is CARGGTDYYEQYF. CDR3 DNA sequence: TGTGCCAGGGGGGGGACGGATTACTACGAGCAGTACTTC.

This clonotype has more than one count but fewer than ten. V and J are TRBV6-1 and TRBJ1-2; TRBD1 is a possible D gene (5 bases). The CDR3 length is 12 residues. Germline loops: CDR1 MNHNS, CDR2 SASEGT. V was shortened by 4 bases and J by 8 bases, with 11 bases between the two germline ends. This CDR3 is CASSGGTSGYTF. The CDR3 DNA reads TGTGCCAGCAGTGGGGGGACGTCCGGCTACACCTTC.

The rearrangement uses TRBV29-1 and TRBJ1-1; D ambiguous. In germline, CDR1 is SQVTM, CDR2 ANQGSEA. The CDR3 is made up of 15 amino acids. Trimming took off 5 bases at V and 1 base at J, with 17 bases between the two ends. CDR3 in amino acids: CSVSHQSGGNTEAFF. The CDR3 DNA follows: TGCAGCGTTTCACACCAATCCGGAGGGAACACTGAAGCTTTCTTT.

The chain employs TRBV4-2 and TRBJ1-5, with D maybe TRBD1 (5 bases). V shed 4 bases and J shed 4 bases, with 14 bases lying between them. Germline CDR1 is LGHNA and CDR2 is YNFKEQ. The CDR3 has 15 residues. CDR3 region: CASSPEFQGNQPQHF. The CDR3 nucleotides read TGTGCCAGCAGCCCCGAATTTCAGGGAAATCAGCCCCAGCATTTT.

The CDR3 reads CASSEASLRWAFF. The CDR3 nucleotides read TGTGCCAGCAGTGAAGCGAGCCTGCGGTGGGCTTTCTTT. The chain uses TRBV6-1 and TRBJ1-1; D is undetermined. The germline V and J ends were trimmed by 0 bases and 11 bases, with 13 bases remaining between them. The CDR3 contains 13 residues. Germline loops: CDR1 MNHNS, CDR2 SASEGT.

This clonotype was counted only a few times. The chain recombines TRBV20-1 with TRBJ1-4; no firm D call. Trimming stripped 3 bases from V and 5 bases from J, with 19 bases between. The germline gives CDR1 DFQATT, CDR2 SNEGSKA (reference sequence). CDR3 length equals 16 residues. The CDR3 protein is CSASLNLGRRNEKLFF. The CDR3, as DNA: TGCAGTGCTAGTCTGAACCTAGGCAGGCGAAATGAAAAACTGTTTTTT.

A word on this clonotype: At one boundary the junction diverges from the germline segment, which might be a read error. This sequence joins TRBV27 and TRBJ2-3; the match to TRBD2 covers 10 bases. This CDR3 has 16 amino acids. CDR1 and CDR2 (germline): MNHEY, SMNVEV (reference sequence). CDR3 region: CASSLMGLALTDAQYF. CDR3 coding DNA: TGTGCCAGCAGTTTAATGGGACTAGCGCTCACAGATGCGCAGTATTTT.

This clonotype occurred a few times. The chain couples TRBV9 to TRBJ2-5, with a tentative D call TRBD2 (7 bases). The CDR3 sequence is 16 residues long. Germline lookup yields CDR1 SGDLS and CDR2 YYNGEE. V lost 2 bases to trimming and J lost 2 bases, with 16 bases between them. The CDR3 here is CASSVLSGGLQETQYF. The CDR3, as DNA: TGTGCCAGCAGCGTCTTGTCGGGGGGCCTTCAAGAGACCCAGTACTTC.

The rearrangement joins TRBV4-3 to TRBJ1-2, with D possibly matching TRBD1 (6 bases). CDR1 is LGHNA and CDR2 is YSLEER in the germline V gene. This CDR3 comprises 16 residues. Trimming removed 4 bases at V and 2 bases at J, with 17 bases between. CDR3 DNA sequence: TGCGCCAGCAGCCGGAAAACTGGACAGCTGAACTATGGCTACACCTTC. It yields the protein CASSRKTGQLNYGYTF.

This clonotype was counted only a few times. The gene calls are TRBV12-3 or TRBV12-4 and TRBJ1-1, with D tentatively TRBD1 (6 bases). The CDR3 totals 15 residues. V dropped 7 bases and J dropped 1 base, with 16 bases sitting between them. Here the CDR3 reads CASTPMGGSNTEAFF. The CDR3 coding sequence is TGTGCCAGCACCCCTATGGGGGGCTCGAACACTGAAGCTTTCTTT.

V gene TRBV2 combines with J gene TRBJ2-1; TRBD2 agrees at 11 bases. Germline CDR1 and CDR2: SNHLY and FYNNEI. V lost 6 bases, J lost 9 bases, and 7 bases stayed unmatched. This CDR3 spans 14 amino acids. The CDR3 DNA reads as TGTGCCAGCAGCGATAGCGGGGGGGCGGGTGAGCAGTTCTTC. As protein: CASSDSGGAGEQFF. The full variable domain, in which reference TRBV2 and TRBJ2-1 provide the parts outside the CDR3, is EPEVTQTPSHQVTQMGQEVILRCVPISNHLYFYWYRQILGQKVEFLVSFYNNEISEKSEIFDDQFSVERPDGSNFTLKIRSTKLEDSAMYFCASSDSGGAGEQFFGPGTRLTVL.

This clonotype occurred many times. The chain uses TRBV5-1 and TRBJ2-1; 7 bases fit TRBD1. Germline CDR1 is SGHRS and CDR2 is YFSETQ. This CDR3 comprises 13 residues. After removal of 9 bases from V and 5 bases from J, the junction contained 8 bases not matched to a gene. In DNA form, the CDR3 reads TGCGCCACAAGACAGGGATTAAACAATGAGCAGTTCTTC. Translation: CATRQGLNNEQFF.

The table lists this clonotype with a few counts. The chain combines TRBV5-1 with TRBJ2-1; 8 nucleotides match TRBD2. Germline lookup yields CDR1 SGHRS and CDR2 YFSETQ. The CDR3 is 15 residues long. With V trimmed by 3 bases and J by 2 bases, 4 bases remained unmatched. CDR3 nucleotide sequence: TGCGCCAGCAGCTCACTAGCGGCCACCTACAATGAGCAGTTCTTC. Translated: CASSSLAATYNEQFF. Full variable domain (remainder filled in from reference TRBV5-1 and TRBJ2-1): KAGVTQTPRYLIKTRGQQVTLSCSPISGHRSVSWYQQTPGQGLQFLFEYFSETQRNKGNFPGRFSGRQFSNSRSEMNVSTLELGDSALYLCASSSLAATYNEQFFGPGTRLTVL.

This clonotype was seen repeatedly, ten times or more. The genes are TRBV6-5 and TRBJ2-3; no clear D. This CDR3 has 13 residues. The germline V gene encodes CDR1 MNHEY and CDR2 SVGAGI. Trimming pared 7 bases from V and 2 bases from J, leaving 10 bases between. The CDR3, as DNA: TGTGCCAGCAAGGACGGCCCCACAGATACGCAGTATTTT. Its protein product is CASKDGPTDTQYF.

In regard to this clonotype: One junction end does not reproduce the germline sequence, and a read error may be involved. The chain uses TRBV7-9 and TRBJ2-6; D may match TRBD1 or TRBD2 (6 bases each). The CDR3 totals 14 residues. The germline CDR1 and CDR2 sequences are SEHNR and FQNEAQ (reference sequence). The CDR3 DNA reads TGTGCCAGCAGCTTAGTATCGGGGGCCAACGCCCTGACTTTC. Protein sequence: CASSLVSGANALTF. Based on the CDR3 plus reference TRBV7-9 and TRBJ2-6, the full variable domain is DTGVSQNPRHKITKRGQNVTFRCDPISEHNRLYWYRQTLGQGPEFLTYFQNEAQLEKSRLLSDRFSAERPKGSFSTLEIQRTEQGDSAMYLCASSLVSGANALTFGAGSRLTVL.